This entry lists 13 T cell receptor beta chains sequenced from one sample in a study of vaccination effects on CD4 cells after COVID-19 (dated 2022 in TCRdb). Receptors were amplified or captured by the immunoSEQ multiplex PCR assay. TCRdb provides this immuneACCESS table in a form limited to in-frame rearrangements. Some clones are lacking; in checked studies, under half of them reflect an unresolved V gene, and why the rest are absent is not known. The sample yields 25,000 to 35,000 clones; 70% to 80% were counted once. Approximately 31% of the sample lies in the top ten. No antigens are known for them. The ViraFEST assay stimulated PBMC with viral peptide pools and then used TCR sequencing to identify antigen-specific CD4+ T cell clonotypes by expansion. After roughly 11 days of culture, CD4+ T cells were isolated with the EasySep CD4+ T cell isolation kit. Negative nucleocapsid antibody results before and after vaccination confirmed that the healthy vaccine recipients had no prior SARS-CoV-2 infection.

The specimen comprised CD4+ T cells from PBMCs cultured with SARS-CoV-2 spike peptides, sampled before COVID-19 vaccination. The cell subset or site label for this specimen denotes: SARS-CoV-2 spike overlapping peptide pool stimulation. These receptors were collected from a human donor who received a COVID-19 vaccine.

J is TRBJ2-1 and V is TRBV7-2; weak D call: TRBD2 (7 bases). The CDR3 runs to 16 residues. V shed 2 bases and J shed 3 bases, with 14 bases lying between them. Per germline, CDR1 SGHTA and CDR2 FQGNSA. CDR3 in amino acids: CASSLQSGGLYNEQFF. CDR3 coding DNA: TGTGCCAGCAGCTTACAATCGGGGGGCCTCTACAATGAGCAGTTCTTC.

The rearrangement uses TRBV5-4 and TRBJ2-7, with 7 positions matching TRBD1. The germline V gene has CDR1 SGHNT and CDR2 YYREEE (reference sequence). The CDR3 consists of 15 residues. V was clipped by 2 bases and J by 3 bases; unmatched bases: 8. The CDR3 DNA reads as TGTGCCAGCAGCTTACCCGGGACAGATCACTACGAGCAGTACTTC. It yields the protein CASSLPGTDHYEQYF.

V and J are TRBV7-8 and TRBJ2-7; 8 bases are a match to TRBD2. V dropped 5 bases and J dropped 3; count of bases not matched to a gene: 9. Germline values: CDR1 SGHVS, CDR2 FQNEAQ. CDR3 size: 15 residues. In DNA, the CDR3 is TGTGCCAGCAGCCCTTACCCGGGACTAGACTACGAGCAGTACTTC. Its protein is CASSPYPGLDYEQYF.

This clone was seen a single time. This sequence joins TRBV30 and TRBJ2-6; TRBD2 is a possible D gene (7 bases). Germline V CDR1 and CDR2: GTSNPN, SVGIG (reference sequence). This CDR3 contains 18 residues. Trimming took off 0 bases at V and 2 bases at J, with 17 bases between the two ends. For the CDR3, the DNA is TGTGCCTGGAGTGTAGCCGGGAGGAAGGGGGCTGGGGCCAACGTCCTGACTTTC. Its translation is CAWSVAGRKGAGANVLTF.

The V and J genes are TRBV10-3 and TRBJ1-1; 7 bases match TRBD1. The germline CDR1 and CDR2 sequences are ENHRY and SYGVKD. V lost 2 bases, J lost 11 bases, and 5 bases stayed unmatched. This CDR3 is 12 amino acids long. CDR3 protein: CAISEHKGAAFF. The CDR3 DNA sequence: TGTGCCATCAGTGAGCACAAGGGGGCTGCTTTCTTT.

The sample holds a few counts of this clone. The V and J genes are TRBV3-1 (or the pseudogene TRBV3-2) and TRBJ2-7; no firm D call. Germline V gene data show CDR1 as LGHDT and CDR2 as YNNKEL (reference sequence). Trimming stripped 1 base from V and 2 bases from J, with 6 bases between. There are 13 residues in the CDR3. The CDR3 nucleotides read TGTGCCAGCAGCCAAGCCGGCCCCTACGAGCAGTACTTC. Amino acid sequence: CASSQAGPYEQYF.

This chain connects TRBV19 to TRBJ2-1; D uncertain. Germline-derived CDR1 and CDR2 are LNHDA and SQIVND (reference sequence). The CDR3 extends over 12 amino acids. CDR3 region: CGAGWGNNEQFF. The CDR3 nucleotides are TGTGGGGCCGGATGGGGTAACAATGAGCAGTTCTTC.

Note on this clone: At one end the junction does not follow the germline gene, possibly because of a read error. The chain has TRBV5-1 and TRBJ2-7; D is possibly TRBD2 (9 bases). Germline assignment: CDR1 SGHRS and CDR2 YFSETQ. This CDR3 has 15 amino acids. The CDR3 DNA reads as TGCGCCAGCAGCCGGGCGACAGGGGAACTAGCGGGTGACCTATTC. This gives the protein CASSRATGELAGDLF. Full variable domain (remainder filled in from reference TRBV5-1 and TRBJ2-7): KAGVTQTPRYLIKTRGQQVTLSCSPISGHRSVSWYQQTPGQGLQFLFEYFSETQRNKGNFPGRFSGRQFSNSRSEMNVSTLELGDSALYLCASSRATGELAGDLFGPGTRLTVT.

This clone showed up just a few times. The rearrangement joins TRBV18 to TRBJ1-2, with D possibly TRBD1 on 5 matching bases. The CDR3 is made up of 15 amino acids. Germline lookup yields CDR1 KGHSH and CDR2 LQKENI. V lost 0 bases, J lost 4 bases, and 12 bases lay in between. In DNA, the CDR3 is TGTGCCAGCTCACCACCAAGCGGGACGGGCTATGGCTACACCTTC. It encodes CASSPPSGTGYGYTF.

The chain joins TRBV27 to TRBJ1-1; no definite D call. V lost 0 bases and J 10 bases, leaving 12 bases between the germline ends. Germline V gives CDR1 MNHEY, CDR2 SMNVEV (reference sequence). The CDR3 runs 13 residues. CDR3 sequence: CASSLSKGIGAFF. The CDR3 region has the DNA TGTGCCAGCAGTTTATCGAAGGGAATCGGAGCTTTCTTT.

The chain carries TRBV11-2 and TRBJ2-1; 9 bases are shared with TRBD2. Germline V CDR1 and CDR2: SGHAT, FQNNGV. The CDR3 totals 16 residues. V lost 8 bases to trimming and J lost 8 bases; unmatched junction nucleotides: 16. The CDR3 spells CASRRTLAGEIHEQFF. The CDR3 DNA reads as TGTGCCAGCCGACGGACGTTAGCGGGAGAAATACATGAGCAGTTCTTC.

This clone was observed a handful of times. The CDR3 spells CASSAEVTNYGYTF. CDR3 coding DNA: TGTGCCAGCAGTGCGGAGGTTACTAACTATGGCTACACCTTC. The rearrangement joins TRBV2 to TRBJ1-2; no clear D gene. V dropped 4 bases and J dropped 0 bases, with 9 bases sitting between them. There are 14 residues in the CDR3. Germline loops: CDR1 SNHLY, CDR2 FYNNEI.

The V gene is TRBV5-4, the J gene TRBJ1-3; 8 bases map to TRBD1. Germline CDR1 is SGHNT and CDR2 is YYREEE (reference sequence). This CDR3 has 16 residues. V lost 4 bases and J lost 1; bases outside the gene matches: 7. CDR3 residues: CASSLNRGGSGNTIYF. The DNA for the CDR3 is TGTGCCAGCAGCCTAAACAGGGGGGGATCTGGAAACACCATATATTTT. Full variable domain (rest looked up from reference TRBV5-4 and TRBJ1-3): ETGVTQSPTHLIKTRGQQVTLRCSSQSGHNTVSWYQQALGQGPQFIFQYYREEENGRGNFPPRFSGLQFPNYSSELNVNALELDDSALYLCASSLNRGGSGNTIYFGEGSWLTVV.